This is a list of T cell receptor beta chains from one sample in a study of a mutant IDH1 vaccine in newly diagnosed glioma. Their recognized antigens are unknown. Sequencing used immunoSEQ multiplex PCR; TCRdb keeps in-frame clones, though not all of them. This sample has some 60,000 clones; 85% to 90% occur once, and the top ten carry 1.5% to 2%. Here the sequenced sample was PBMCs, taken from a glioma patient whose treatment included an IDH1 peptide vaccine. These receptors all come from a man aged 40-55 years with glioma. Each CDR3 is given with its conserved first and last residue. The order of the fields is J gene, V gene, CDR3 protein.

TRBJ2-1	TRBV2	CASSDLWEGWNEQFF
TRBJ1-3	TRBV7-2	CASSEYGNTIYF
TRBJ1-1	TRBV6-5	CASRGPTDREAFF
TRBJ2-5	TRBV5-1	CASSSGGIQETQYF
TRBJ1-5	TRBV27	CASSLKPGQPQHF
TRBJ1-2	TRBV6-4	CASSLRYGGVYGYTF
TRBJ2-7	TRBV11-2	CASSASGTAFYEQYF
TRBJ1-2	TRBV7-2	CASGNRGNYGYTF
TRBJ1-2	TRBV25-1	CASSEQGQGRNKDYGYTF
TRBJ2-3	TRBV18	CASSPSSGSNTDTQYF
-	TRBV4-1	CASSRGGLTAPYEQYF
TRBJ2-7	TRBV7-8	CASSLAELTYEQYF
TRBJ2-3	TRBV10-3	CAISRTESTDTQYF
TRBJ2-7	TRBV18	CASSPSGGLSYEQYF
TRBJ1-2	TRBV7-2	CASSPGTGYGYTF
TRBJ2-7	TRBV5-4	CASSPGGRAYEQYF
TRBJ2-2	TRBV5-5	CASSLVLAGADTGELFF
TRBJ2-5	TRBV19	CASSRAGAVFETQYF
TRBJ2-5	TRBV5-1	CASSSGGAGGQETQYF
TRBJ2-7	TRBV29-1	CSVAGTNRVGGSYEQYF
TRBJ2-5	TRBV7-3	CASSSLGGGGARETQYF
TRBJ2-7	TRBV7-8	CASTDREGVSYEQYF
TRBJ2-3	TRBV6-1	CASNLGGRRSDTQYF
TRBJ2-1	TRBV7-7	CASSPTTGVNEQFF
TRBJ2-7	TRBV19	CASSITAPYEQYF
TRBJ1-3	TRBV5-8	CASSLRPSGNTIYF
TRBJ2-5	TRBV5-1	CASSRGTSGRSQETQYF
TRBJ2-5	TRBV18	CASSARGRWETQYF
TRBJ2-1	TRBV5-1	CASSSSGDSYNEQFF
TRBJ1-5	TRBV16	CASSRTGHSNQPQHF
TRBJ1-3	TRBV19	CASRRGATSGNTIYF
TRBJ2-7	TRBV7-2	CASSPGGLAGGREQYF
TRBJ1-1	TRBV6-5	CASSSGWNTEAFF
TRBJ2-5	TRBV6-5	CASRRLSGDETQYF
TRBJ1-1	TRBV19	CASSRGGNTEAFF
TRBJ2-7	TRBV11-2	CASSSTTGTFSYEQYF
TRBJ2-7	TRBV10-3	CAISESGGGREQYF
TRBJ2-1	TRBV11-2	CASSLGRVTEQFF
TRBJ2-5	TRBV7-3	CASRNGGSGETQYF
TRBJ2-7	TRBV7-2	CASSLSSVGGYYEQYF
TRBJ2-5	TRBV18	CASSPGLGGTQYF
TRBJ1-1	TRBV7-9	CASSLVGTGGGEAFF
TRBJ2-4	TRBV18	CASSPGAGENIQYF
TRBJ1-2	TRBV28	CASSLGGQIYGYTF
TRBJ1-5	TRBV19	CASTSRGYQPQHF
TRBJ2-6	TRBV7-9	CAAASGANVLTF
TRBJ1-4	TRBV6-6	CASRDRGRNEKLFF
TRBJ1-2	TRBV29-1	CSVVEGGYGYTF
TRBJ2-1	TRBV11-1	CASSPGLTSAEQFF
TRBJ2-7	TRBV28	CASSLSRTGMYEQYF
TRBJ2-3	TRBV14	CASSQGVAGADTQYF
TRBJ1-1	TRBV28	CASSLRGGGLRNTEAFF